This TCR beta chain emerged from a study of blood T cell repertoires in COVID-19. Study as a whole: The United States, Italy and Spain were the sources of the acute and convalescent COVID-19 samples. PBMCs, B-cell-depleted T cells, or T cells were the source of the cDNA or gDNA that made up the material.

In the authors' workflow: Reference gene primer amplification yielded estimated nucleated cell counts. Here immunoSEQ multiplex PCR was the method, and the copy in TCRdb shows in-frame clones only, minus some. V and J calls and clone size are given by that table; D and trimming were obtained from the DNA. The sample lists about 160,000 clones, roughly 80% occurring once. This clone was found once. This CDR3 spans 14 amino acids. The V gene's germline CDR1 is LNHDA and CDR2 SQIVND (reference sequence). V was cut by 7 bases and J by 9 bases, with 19 bases left in between. The sample was peripheral blood. The TCR originated in a woman aged 80 or older with acute or convalescent COVID-19. V and J are TRBV19 and TRBJ2-4; a possible D gene is TRBD2 (6 bases). The DNA of the CDR3 is TGTGCCAGTACCCGCGGGGCGACTATGGGCATTCAGTACTTC. Protein product: CASTRGATMGIQYF.